A single sample is the source of the 17 T cell receptor beta chains below, sequenced in a study of CD8+ T cells in alopecia areata. Extraction of RNA preceded its reverse transcription into cDNA, which served as the sequencing template. Assay: immunoSEQ multiplex PCR; the TCRdb copy retains only in-frame clones and omits some. The data hold around 19,000 clones, with more than 60% observed a single time. In the case of several patients, the CD4+ cells were sorted into CD25+CD127- cells. The material sequenced was CD4+ Tregs sorted from blood. The source is a human donor with alopecia areata.

The chain uses TRBV30 and TRBJ1-1, with D maybe TRBD1 (6 bases). Germline assignment: CDR1 GTSNPN and CDR2 SVGIG (reference sequence). Deletions cut 3 bases from V and 4 bases from J, with 15 bases between. This CDR3 has 14 amino acids. CDR3 sequence: CAWRDQGISTEAFF. CDR3 DNA: TGTGCCTGGAGAGACCAGGGGATTAGCACTGAAGCTTTCTTT. Combining the CDR3 with reference TRBV30 and TRBJ1-1 gives the whole variable domain SQTIHQWPATLVQPVGSPLSLECTVEGTSNPNLYWYRQAAGRGLQLLFYSVGIGQISSEVPQNLSASRPQDRQFILSSKKLLLSDSGFYLCAWRDQGISTEAFFGQGTRLTVV.

The chain couples TRBV6-5 to TRBJ1-1, with D unresolved. V was shortened by 3 bases and J by 4 bases, with 18 bases between the two germline ends. Germline lookup yields CDR1 MNHEY and CDR2 SVGAGI. The CDR3 length is 16 residues. CDR3 residues: CASSYLASQRATEAFF. For the CDR3, the DNA is TGTGCCAGCAGTTATTTGGCCTCTCAACGGGCCACTGAAGCTTTCTTT.

A single count supports this clone. The rearrangement joins TRBV7-3 to TRBJ2-7, with D tentatively TRBD1 (5 bases). Between the trimmed V and J ends, which lost 7 bases and 0 bases, there was a span of 13 bases. Germline V gene sequence: CDR1 SGHTA, CDR2 FQGTGA. This CDR3 comprises 14 residues. The CDR3 DNA is TGTGCCAGCAATAGGCAGGGTGGCTCCTACGAGCAGTACTTC. Translation: CASNRQGGSYEQYF. Drawing the rest from reference TRBV7-3 and TRBJ2-7, the complete variable domain is GAGVSQTPSNKVTEKGKYVELRCDPISGHTALYWYRQSLGQGPEFLIYFQGTGAADDSGLPNDRFFAVRPEGSVSTLKIQRTERGDSAVYLCASNRQGGSYEQYFGPGTRLTVT.

This clone was seen more than once but under ten times. The genes are TRBV5-1 and TRBJ2-1; D remains ambiguous. V was cut by 0 bases and J by 6 bases, with 4 bases left in between. The V gene's germline CDR1 is SGHRS and CDR2 YFSETQ. This CDR3 spans 12 amino acids. The CDR3 bases are TGCGCCAGCAGCTTGGAAGGCAATGAGCAGTTCTTC. This sequence encodes CASSLEGNEQFF.

The chain is built from TRBV28 and TRBJ1-5, with 9 bases identical to TRBD1. Germline values: CDR1 MDHEN, CDR2 SYDVKM. Trimming removed 3 bases from V and 2 bases from J; junction bases left unmatched: 5. The CDR3 covers 16 residues. CDR3 residues: CASSLRWTGGNQPQHF. CDR3 in DNA: TGTGCCAGCAGTTTGCGGTGGACAGGGGGCAATCAGCCCCAGCATTTT.

The chain combines TRBV10-3 with TRBJ2-6; D perhaps matches TRBD1 (8 bases). CDR3 length equals 18 residues. Germline CDR1 reads ENHRY; CDR2 reads SYGVKD. V was shortened by 0 bases and J by 1 base, with 13 bases between the two germline ends. The CDR3 DNA reads as TGTGCCATCAGTGAGTCCGGACAGGGAGGGTCTGGGGCCAACGTCCTGACTTTC. Encoded protein: CAISESGQGGSGANVLTF.

The chain links TRBV6-5 to TRBJ2-7; TRBD1 or TRBD2 may be the D gene (5 bases each). The CDR3 totals 13 residues. CDR1 MNHEY and CDR2 SVGAGI come from the germline V gene. Trimming pared 6 bases from V and 1 base from J, leaving 10 bases between. The CDR3 DNA reads TGTGCCAGCAGACCAGGGACGTCCTACGAGCAGTACTTC. Protein sequence: CASRPGTSYEQYF.

This chain connects TRBV7-9 to TRBJ2-1, with a weak D call TRBD2 (5 bases). Per the germline V gene, CDR1 is SEHNR and CDR2 is FQNEAQ (reference sequence). Trimming took 2 bases from V and 5 from J, leaving 13 bases between them. The CDR3 is 15 amino acids. CDR3: CASSLIRRRNNEQFF. CDR3 bases: TGTGCCAGCAGCTTAATTAGGCGGAGGAACAATGAGCAGTTCTTC.

This clone was picked up a small number of times. The chain joins TRBV29-1 to TRBJ2-2; possible D gene TRBD1, 7 bases. Trimming took 5 bases from V and 5 from J, leaving 12 bases between them. The CDR3 is 13 amino acids. The germline gives CDR1 SQVTM, CDR2 ANQGSEA. The CDR3 DNA reads TGCAGCGTTAACAGGGGAGGAACCGGGGAGCTGTTTTTT. It translates to CSVNRGGTGELFF.

CDR3 sequence (DNA): TGTGCCAGTACGGGGGGGCTTTCCTGGGATACGCAGTATTTT. Its translation is CASTGGLSWDTQYF. The J gene is TRBJ2-3, the V gene TRBV19, with 8 nucleotides matching TRBD2. CDR1 is LNHDA, CDR2 SQIVND, per germline (reference sequence). The CDR3 totals 14 residues. The J segment lost 6 bases and the V segment lost 7 bases, leaving 9 bases of the junction unmatched. Filled out from reference TRBV19 and TRBJ2-3, the complete variable domain reads DGGITQSPKYLFRKEGQNVTLSCEQNLNHDAMYWYRQDPGQGLRLIYYSQIVNDFQKGDIAEGYSVSREKKESFPLTVTSAQKNPTAFYLCASTGGLSWDTQYFGPGTRLTVL.

The rearrangement joins TRBV29-1 to TRBJ1-1; 8 nucleotides align to TRBD1. J was trimmed by 0 bases and V by 5 bases; bases with no gene match: 5. This CDR3 region has 14 residues. CDR1 and CDR2 from the germline V gene are SQVTM and ANQGSEA. The CDR3 sequence is CSVTTGAMNTEAFF. The CDR3, as DNA: TGCAGCGTTACGACAGGGGCCATGAACACTGAAGCTTTCTTT.

The V call is TRBV11-3, the J call TRBJ2-2; TRBD2 might be the D (5 bases). The germline V and J ends were trimmed by 5 bases and 6 bases, with 19 bases remaining between them. CDR1 and CDR2 (germline): SGHNT, YENEEA. The CDR3 has 16 residues. The CDR3 nucleotides read TGTGCCAGCAGCCAAAATTCCCCCCGCGGGCCCGGGGAGCTGTTTTTT. Protein sequence: CASSQNSPRGPGELFF. Complete variable domain (other parts from reference TRBV11-3 and TRBJ2-2): EAGVVQSPRYKIIEKKQPVAFWCNPISGHNTLYWYLQNLGQGPELLIRYENEEAVDDSQLPKDRFSAERLKGVDSTLKIQPAELGDSAVYLCASSQNSPRGPGELFFGEGSRLTVL.

The J gene is TRBJ1-6, the V gene TRBV5-6; D is unclear. The CDR3 covers 14 residues. Germline V gene sequence: CDR1 SGHDT, CDR2 YYEEEE. V dropped 4 bases and J dropped 6 bases, with 11 bases sitting between them. The CDR3 DNA is TGTGCCAGCAGCACCCGGGCGACTAATTCACCCCTCCACTTT. Translation: CASSTRATNSPLHF.

The chain has TRBV30 and TRBJ2-3; TRBD2 might be the D (7 bases). In germline, CDR1 is GTSNPN, CDR2 SVGIG (reference sequence). CDR3 size: 13 residues. Trimming took off 5 bases at V and 2 bases at J, with 11 bases between the two ends. The CDR3 loop is CAWGGGLTDTQYF. The CDR3 nucleotides are TGTGCCTGGGGCGGGGGCCTCACAGATACGCAGTATTTT. Supplemented by reference TRBV30 and TRBJ2-3, the full variable domain reads SQTIHQWPATLVQPVGSPLSLECTVEGTSNPNLYWYRQAAGRGLQLLFYSVGIGQISSEVPQNLSASRPQDRQFILSSKKLLLSDSGFYLCAWGGGLTDTQYFGPGTRLTVL.

As for this clone: Within the sample, other DNA sequences also encode this same CDR3. This rearrangement joins TRBV2 to TRBJ2-5; no firm D call. V shed 7 bases and J shed 1 base, with 10 bases lying between them. The CDR3 runs 13 residues. CDR1 SNHLY and CDR2 FYNNEI come from the germline V gene. This chain's CDR3 is CASNAWIQETQYF. The CDR3 DNA follows: TGTGCCAGCAATGCCTGGATCCAAGAGACCCAGTACTTC.

The sample holds a few counts of this clone. The gene calls are TRBV21-1 and TRBJ2-3; the table's D call of TRBD1 was not tested on the DNA. TRBV21-1 counts as a pseudogene. The CDR3 is 17 amino acids. DNA for the CDR3: TGTGCCAGCAGCAAAATTCACAGGGCAGTGAGCACAGATACGCAGTATTTT. Its translation is CASSKIHRAVSTDTQYF.

The rearrangement links TRBV28 to TRBJ2-6; D not resolved. The CDR3 is 15 amino acids. V was cut by 3 bases and J by 2 bases, with 8 bases left in between. The germline V gene has CDR1 MDHEN and CDR2 SYDVKM. The CDR3 loop is CASSFWQTGANVLTF. In nucleotides, the CDR3 is TGTGCCAGCAGTTTTTGGCAGACTGGGGCCAACGTCCTGACTTTC.